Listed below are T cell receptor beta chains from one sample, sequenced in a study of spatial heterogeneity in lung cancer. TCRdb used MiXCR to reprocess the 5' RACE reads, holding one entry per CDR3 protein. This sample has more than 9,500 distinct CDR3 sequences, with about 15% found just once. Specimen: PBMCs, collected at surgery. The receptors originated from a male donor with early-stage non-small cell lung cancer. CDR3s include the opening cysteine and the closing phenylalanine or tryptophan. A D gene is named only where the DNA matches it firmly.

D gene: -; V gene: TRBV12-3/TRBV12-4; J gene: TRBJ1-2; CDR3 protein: CASSLQPQAGYTF
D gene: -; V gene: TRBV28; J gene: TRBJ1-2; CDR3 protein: CASSSALEWGYTF
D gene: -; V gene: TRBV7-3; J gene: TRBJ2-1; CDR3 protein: CASSPSLMTGVNNEQFF
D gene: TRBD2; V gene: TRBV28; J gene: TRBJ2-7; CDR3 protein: CASSRGTSGSYEQYF
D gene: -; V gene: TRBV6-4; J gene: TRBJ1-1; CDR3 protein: CASSDRRRTEAFF
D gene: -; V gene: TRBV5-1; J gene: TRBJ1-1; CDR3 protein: CASSLSLGRGTEAFF
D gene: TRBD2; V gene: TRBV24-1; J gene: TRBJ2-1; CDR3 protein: CATSDLLAGGTEQFF
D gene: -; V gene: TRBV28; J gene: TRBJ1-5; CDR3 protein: CASSLSFTRYNQPQHF
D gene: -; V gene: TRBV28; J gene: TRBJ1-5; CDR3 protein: CASSWGMLWQPQHF
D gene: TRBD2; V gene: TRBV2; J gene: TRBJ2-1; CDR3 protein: CASWGLAGASSSYNEQFF
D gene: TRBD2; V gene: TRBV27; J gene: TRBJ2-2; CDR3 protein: CASSLFAGGNTGELFF
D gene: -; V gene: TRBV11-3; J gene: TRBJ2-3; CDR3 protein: CASSWRSTDTQYF
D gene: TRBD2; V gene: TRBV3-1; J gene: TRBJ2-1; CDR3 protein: CASSQSRGVHEQFF
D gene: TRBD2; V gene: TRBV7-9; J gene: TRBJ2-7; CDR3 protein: CASSTTSGSLEQYF
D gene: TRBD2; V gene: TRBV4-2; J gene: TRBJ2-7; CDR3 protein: CASSQDRASGSYEQYF
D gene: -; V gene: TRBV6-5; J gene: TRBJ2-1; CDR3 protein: CASSYKGLSPYNEQFF
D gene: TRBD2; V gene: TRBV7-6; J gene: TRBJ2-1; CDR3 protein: CASSLLTSGSNEQFF
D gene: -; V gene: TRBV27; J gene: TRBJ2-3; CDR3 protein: CASSPDWGIGTDTQYF
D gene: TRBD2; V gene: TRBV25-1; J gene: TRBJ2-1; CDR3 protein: CASSDFAGGPEGEQFF
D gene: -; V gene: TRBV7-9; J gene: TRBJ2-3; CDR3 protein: CASSLVTGSTDTQYF
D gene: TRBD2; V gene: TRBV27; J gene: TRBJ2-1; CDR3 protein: CASSPRTSGRQNEQFF
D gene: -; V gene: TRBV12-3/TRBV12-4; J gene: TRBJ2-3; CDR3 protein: CASSFGGPSTDTQYF
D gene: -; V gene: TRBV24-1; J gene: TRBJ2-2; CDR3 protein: CATAGVLEELFF
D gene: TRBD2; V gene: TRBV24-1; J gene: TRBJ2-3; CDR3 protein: CATSDLGLAQPDTQYF
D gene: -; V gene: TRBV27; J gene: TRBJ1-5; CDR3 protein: CASSLARGRQPQHF
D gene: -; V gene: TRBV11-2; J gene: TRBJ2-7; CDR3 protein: CASSSLALGSQISEQYF
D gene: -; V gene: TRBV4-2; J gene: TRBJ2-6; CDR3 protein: CASSQDWANSGANVLTF
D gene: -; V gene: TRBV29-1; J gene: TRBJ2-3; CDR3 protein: CSAAAHTQYF
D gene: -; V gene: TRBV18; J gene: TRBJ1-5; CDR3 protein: CASSLGQGSNQPQHF
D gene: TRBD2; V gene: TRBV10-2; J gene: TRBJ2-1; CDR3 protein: CASSEGLATEQFF
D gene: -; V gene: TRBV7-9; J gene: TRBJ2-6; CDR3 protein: CASSPPRDTVSGANVLTF
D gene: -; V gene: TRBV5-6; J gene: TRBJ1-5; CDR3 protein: CASSLQGFGQPQHF
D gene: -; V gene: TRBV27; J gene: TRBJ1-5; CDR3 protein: CASSLTVNQPQHF
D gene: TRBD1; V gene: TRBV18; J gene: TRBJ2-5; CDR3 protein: CASSFTGGSYQETQYF
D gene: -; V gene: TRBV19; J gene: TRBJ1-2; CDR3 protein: CASSIQPGSYGYTF
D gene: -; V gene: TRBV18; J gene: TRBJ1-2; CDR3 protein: CASSAGGYGYTF
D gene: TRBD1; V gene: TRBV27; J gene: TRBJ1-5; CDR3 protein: CASSSLDREFSQPQHF
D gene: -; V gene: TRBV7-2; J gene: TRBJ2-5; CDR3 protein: CASSRAQDPETQYF
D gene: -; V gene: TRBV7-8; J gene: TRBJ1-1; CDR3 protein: CASSLYRNTEAFF
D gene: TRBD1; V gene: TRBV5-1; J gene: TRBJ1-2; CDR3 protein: CASRYGTGGNYGYTF
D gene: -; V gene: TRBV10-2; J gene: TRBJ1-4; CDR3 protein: CASSVGFGALETTNEKLFF
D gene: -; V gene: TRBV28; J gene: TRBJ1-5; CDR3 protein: CASSSPEGTNQPQHF